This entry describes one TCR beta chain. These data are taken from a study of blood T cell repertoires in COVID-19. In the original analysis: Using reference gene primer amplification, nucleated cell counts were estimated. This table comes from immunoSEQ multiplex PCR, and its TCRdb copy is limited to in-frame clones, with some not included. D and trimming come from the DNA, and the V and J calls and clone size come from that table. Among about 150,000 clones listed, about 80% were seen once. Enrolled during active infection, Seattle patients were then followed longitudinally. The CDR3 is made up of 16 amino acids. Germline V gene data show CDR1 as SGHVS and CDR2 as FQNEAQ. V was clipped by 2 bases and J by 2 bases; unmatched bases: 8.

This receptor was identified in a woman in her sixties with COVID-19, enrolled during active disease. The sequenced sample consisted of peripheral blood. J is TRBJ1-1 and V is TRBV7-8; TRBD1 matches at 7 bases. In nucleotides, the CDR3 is TGTGCCAGCAGCTTAAGGTCAGGGGGGTCAAACACTGAAGCTTTCTTT. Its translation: CASSLRSGGSNTEAFF.